This TCR beta chain was identified during a study of blood T cells in healthy people across ages. This clonotype was detected a few times. Then a second PCR, running roughly 7 to 11 cycles, was carried out with a sample-barcoded 5' primer and a J-beta primer mix. TCRdb fed the 5' RACE reads into MiXCR, producing one record per CDR3 protein. The sample shows roughly 550,000 distinct CDR3 sequences, 24% of them seen only once. This sample also appeared in a second study, on T cells of mothers and their children. That report adds: From each mother came over 9.5 million TCR beta CDR3 reads, and from each child came 3 million to 3.5 million.

Sequencing was carried out using blood. This TCR came from a boy younger than 18 in good health.

The CDR3 DNA reads TGTGCCAGCAGTTTATCTCCGGCTAGCGGGGGGGGTAATGAGCAGTTCTTC. Translating it yields CASSLSPASGGGNEQFF. The chain combines TRBV27 with TRBJ2-1; TRBD2 aligns across 12 bases. In germline, CDR1 is MNHEY, CDR2 SMNVEV (reference sequence). This CDR3 is 17 amino acids long. V lost 0 bases to trimming and J lost 7 bases; unmatched junction nucleotides: 7.